This T cell receptor (beta chain) is from a study of post-analysis software for immune sequencing data. Study details: The patients showed relapsing-remitting, secondary progressive and progressive-relapsing multiple sclerosis courses.

A remark on this clonotype: The antigen is unknown.

Germline V gene lookup returns CDR1 DFQATT and CDR2 SNEGSKA (reference sequence). Deletions cut 5 bases from V and 9 bases from J, with 14 bases between. The length of the CDR3 is 12 residues. Unique molecular identifiers had been added to the TCR beta cDNA libraries. Approximately 500,000 cDNA molecules were obtained per 1 to 10 million input T cells. TCRdb reprocessed the PCR reads via MiXCR and lists one record per CDR3 protein. This table holds more than 500,000 distinct CDR3 sequences, 34% found once. Study-wide results and caveats: Compared with controls, patients showed significantly lower normalized Chao1 diversity. Strong same-batch co-clustering of samples appeared with F measure clustering. Patients had higher frequencies than controls of roughly 5 TRBV segments, including TRBV5-6, TRBV5-1 and TRBV20-1.

The chain is built from TRBV20-1 and TRBJ2-4, with D tentatively TRBD2 (6 bases). This TCR came from a girl aged 2-17 years with multiple sclerosis. Sequencing was performed on blood. This CDR3 is CSASPGVGIQYF. Here the CDR3 DNA reads TGCAGTGCTTCGCCGGGGGTTGGCATTCAGTACTTC.